This T cell receptor beta chain appears in the sequencing data of a study of cytomegalovirus exposure and HLA in healthy donors. Study-wide points: Reports credit the classifier with highly specific, highly sensitive diagnosis of cytomegalovirus status. Researchers catalogued approximately 160 TCR beta chains as cytomegalovirus-associated.

Generated by immunoSEQ multiplex PCR, the TCRdb table keeps only in-frame clones and is missing some. The table lists some 90,000 clones, around 90% of them singletons. V was trimmed by 6 bases and J by 2 bases, leaving 14 bases between them. Germline V CDR1 and CDR2: GTSNPN, SVGIG (reference sequence). CDR3 length: 14 amino acids. This clone came up a few times. Its antigen is unknown. V is TRBV30 and J is TRBJ1-5; possibly TRBD1 for D (5 bases). The sequence was obtained from a woman aged 25 to 39 in good health and CMV-seronegative. The sequenced sample consisted of PBMCs. DNA of the CDR3: TGTGCCTGCCAAGGGGTAGATGGCAATCAGCCCCAGCATTTT. Its protein product is CACQGVDGNQPQHF.